This T cell receptor (beta chain) was documented in a study of beta chain features in type 1 diabetes. Broader study findings: Naive, central memory and Treg TCRB repertoires appeared more alike in patients than in healthy donors.

The sequenced template was cDNA made from the entire isolated RNA. Produced via immunoSEQ multiplex PCR; TCRdb's table is partial and in-frame only. The repertoire holds hundreds of thousands of clones, with roughly 12% as singletons. This clone is a singleton in its sample. Antigen unknown. The sample carries other DNA sequences with the same CDR3. The sequence derives from a man younger than 30 in good health. Input material: naive CD4+ T cells from blood.

The CDR3 here is CASSLPGQKETQYF. The CDR3 nucleotides read TGTGCCAGCAGCTTACCCGGACAGAAAGAGACCCAGTACTTC. The chain couples TRBV7-9 to TRBJ2-5, with a tentative D call TRBD1 (6 bases). V lost 2 bases and J lost 3, with 10 bases in between. The germline V gene encodes CDR1 SEHNR and CDR2 FQNEAQ (reference sequence). This CDR3 comprises 14 residues. Variable domain in full (rest from reference TRBV7-9 and TRBJ2-5): DTGVSQNPRHKITKRGQNVTFRCDPISEHNRLYWYRQTLGQGPEFLTYFQNEAQLEKSRLLSDRFSAERPKGSFSTLEIQRTEQGDSAMYLCASSLPGQKETQYFGPGTRLLVL.